Included here is one T cell receptor (beta chain) sequence, with context. The data were obtained in a study of T-cell reconstitution after alpha-beta-depleted transplantation in children. The library targeted TCRbeta and was prepared with unique molecular identifiers. TCRdb passed the PCR reads through MiXCR, listing each CDR3 protein once. The data show 330,000 or so distinct CDR3 sequences, 10% seen once. The CDR3 has 15 residues. The V and J ends lost 1 base and 4 bases respectively, with 14 bases between them. The TCR sequence derives from a human donor who donated a stem cell graft to a child with acute lymphoblastic leukemia. The chain recombines TRBV12-3 or TRBV12-4 with TRBJ2-7; tentatively, D is TRBD1 or TRBD2 (5 bases each). The sequenced sample was PBMCs from the stem cell graft donor, obtained from the stem cell graft. The CDR3 DNA sequence: TGTGCCAGCAGTTTAGGGTCTGGGACGCTGTACGAGCAGTACTTC. It encodes CASSLGSGTLYEQYF.